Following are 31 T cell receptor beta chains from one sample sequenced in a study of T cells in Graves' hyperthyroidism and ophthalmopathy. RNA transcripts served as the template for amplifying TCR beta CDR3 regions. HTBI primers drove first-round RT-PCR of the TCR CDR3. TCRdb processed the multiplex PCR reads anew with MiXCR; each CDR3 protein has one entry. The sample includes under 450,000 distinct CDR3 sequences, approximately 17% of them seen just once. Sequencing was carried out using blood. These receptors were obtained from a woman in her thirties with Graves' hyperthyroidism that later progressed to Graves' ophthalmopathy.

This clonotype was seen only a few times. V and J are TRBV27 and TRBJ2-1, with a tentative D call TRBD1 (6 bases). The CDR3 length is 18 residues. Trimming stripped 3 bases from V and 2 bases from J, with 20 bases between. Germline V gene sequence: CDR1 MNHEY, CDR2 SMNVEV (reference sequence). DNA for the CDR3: TGTGCCAGCAGTTTCTACCCCCTAACGGGGACAACCTACAATGAGCAGTTCTTC. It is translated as CASSFYPLTGTTYNEQFF.

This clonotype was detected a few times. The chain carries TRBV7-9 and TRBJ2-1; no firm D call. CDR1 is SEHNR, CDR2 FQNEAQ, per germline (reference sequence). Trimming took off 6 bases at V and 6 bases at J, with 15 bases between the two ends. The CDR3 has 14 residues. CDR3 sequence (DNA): TGTGCCAGCAGTCCTAGAATTGAGGCCAATGAGCAGTTCTTC. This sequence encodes CASSPRIEANEQFF.

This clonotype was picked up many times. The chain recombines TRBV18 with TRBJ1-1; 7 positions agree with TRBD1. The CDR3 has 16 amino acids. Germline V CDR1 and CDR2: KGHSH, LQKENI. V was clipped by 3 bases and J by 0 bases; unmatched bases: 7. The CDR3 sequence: CASSPMDRRLNTEAFF. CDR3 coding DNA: TGTGCCAGCTCACCTATGGACAGGCGGTTGAACACTGAAGCTTTCTTT.

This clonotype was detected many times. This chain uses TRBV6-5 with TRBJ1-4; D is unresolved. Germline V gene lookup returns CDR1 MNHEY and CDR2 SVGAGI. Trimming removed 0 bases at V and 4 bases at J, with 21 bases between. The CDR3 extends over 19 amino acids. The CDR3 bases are TGTGCCAGCAGTTACTCGACCCCGGGTTCCGCCGATTTTAATGAAAAACTGTTTTTT. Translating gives CASSYSTPGSADFNEKLFF.

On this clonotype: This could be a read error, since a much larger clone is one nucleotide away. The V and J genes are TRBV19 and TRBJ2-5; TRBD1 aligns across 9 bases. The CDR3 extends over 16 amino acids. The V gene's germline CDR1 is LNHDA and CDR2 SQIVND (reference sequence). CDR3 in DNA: TGTGCCAGTAGTATAAACAGGGGGCTCGACCAAGAGACCCGGTACTTC. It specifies CASSINRGLDQETRYF.

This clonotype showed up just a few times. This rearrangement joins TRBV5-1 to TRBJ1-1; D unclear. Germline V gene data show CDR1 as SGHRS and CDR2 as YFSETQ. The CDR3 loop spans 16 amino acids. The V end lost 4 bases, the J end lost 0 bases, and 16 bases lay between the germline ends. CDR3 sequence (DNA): TGCGCCAGCAGCCCCCAGTCAGTAACCTTGAACACTGAAGCTTTCTTT. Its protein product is CASSPQSVTLNTEAFF.

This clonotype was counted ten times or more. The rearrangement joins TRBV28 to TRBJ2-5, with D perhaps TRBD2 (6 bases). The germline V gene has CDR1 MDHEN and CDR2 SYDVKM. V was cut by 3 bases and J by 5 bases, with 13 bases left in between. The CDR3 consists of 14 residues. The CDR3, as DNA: TGTGCCAGCAGTTTCTATCGGGAGATGGAGACCCAGTACTTC. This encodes CASSFYREMETQYF. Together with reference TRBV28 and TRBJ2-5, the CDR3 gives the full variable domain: DVKVTQSSRYLVKRTGEKVFLECVQDMDHENMFWYRQDPGLGLRLIYFSYDVKMKEKGDIPEGYSVSREKKERFSLILESASTNQTSMYLCASSFYREMETQYFGPGTRLLVL.

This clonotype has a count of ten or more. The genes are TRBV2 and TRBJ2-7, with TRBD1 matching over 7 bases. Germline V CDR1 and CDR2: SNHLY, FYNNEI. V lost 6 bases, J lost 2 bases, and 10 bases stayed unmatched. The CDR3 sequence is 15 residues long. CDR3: CASREWTGFTYEQYF. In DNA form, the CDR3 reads TGTGCCAGCAGGGAATGGACAGGCTTTACCTACGAGCAGTACTTC.

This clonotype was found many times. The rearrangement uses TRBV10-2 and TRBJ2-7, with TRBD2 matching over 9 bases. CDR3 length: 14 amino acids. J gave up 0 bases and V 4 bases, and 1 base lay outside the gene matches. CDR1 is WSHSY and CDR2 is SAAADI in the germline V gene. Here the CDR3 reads CASSVAGASYEQYF. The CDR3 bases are TGCGCCAGCAGTGTAGCGGGGGCCTCCTACGAGCAGTACTTC.

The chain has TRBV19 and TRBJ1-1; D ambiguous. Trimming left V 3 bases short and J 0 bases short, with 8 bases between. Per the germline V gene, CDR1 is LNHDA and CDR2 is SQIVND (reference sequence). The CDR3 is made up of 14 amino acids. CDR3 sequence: CASSISQMNTEAFF. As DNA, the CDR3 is TGTGCCAGTAGTATTAGCCAAATGAACACTGAAGCTTTCTTT.

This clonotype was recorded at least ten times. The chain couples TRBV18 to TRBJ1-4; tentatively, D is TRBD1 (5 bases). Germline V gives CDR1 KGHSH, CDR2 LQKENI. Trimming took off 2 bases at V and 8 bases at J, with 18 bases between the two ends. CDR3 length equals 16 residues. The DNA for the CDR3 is TGTGCCAGCTCACCATTGGGACGGTCCACGTTCGAAAAACTGTTTTTT. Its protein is CASSPLGRSTFEKLFF. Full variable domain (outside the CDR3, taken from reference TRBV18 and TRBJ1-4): NAGVMQNPRHLVRRRGQEARLRCSPMKGHSHVYWYRQLPEEGLKFMVYLQKENIIDESGMPKERFSAEFPKEGPSILRIQQVVRGDSAAYFCASSPLGRSTFEKLFFGSGTQLSVL.

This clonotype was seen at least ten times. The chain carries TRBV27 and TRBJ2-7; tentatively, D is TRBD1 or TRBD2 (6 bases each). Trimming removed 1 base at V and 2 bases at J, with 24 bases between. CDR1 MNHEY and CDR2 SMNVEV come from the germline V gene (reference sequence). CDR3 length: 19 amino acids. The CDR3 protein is CASSLFAKGPEGGAYEQYF. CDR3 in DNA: TGTGCCAGCAGTTTATTCGCTAAAGGTCCCGAGGGGGGTGCCTACGAGCAGTACTTC.

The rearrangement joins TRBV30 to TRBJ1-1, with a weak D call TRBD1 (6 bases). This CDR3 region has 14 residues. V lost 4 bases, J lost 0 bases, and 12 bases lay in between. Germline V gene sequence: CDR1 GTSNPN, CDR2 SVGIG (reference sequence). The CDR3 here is CAWIEGGMNTEAFF. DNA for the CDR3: TGTGCCTGGATCGAAGGGGGAATGAACACTGAAGCTTTCTTT.

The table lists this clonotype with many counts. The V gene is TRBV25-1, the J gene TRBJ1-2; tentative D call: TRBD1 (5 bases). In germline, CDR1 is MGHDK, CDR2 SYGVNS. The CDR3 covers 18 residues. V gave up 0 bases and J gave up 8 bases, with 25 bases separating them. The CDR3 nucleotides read TGTGCCAGCAGTGAATATCCCCTCAGCACGACAGTGAGAAAGGGCTACACCTTC. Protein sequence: CASSEYPLSTTVRKGYTF.

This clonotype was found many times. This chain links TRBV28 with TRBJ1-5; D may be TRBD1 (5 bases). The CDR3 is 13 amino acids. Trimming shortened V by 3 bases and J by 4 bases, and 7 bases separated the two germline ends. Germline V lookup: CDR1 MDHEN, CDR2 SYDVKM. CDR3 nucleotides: TGTGCCAGCAGTTTTTCAGGGAATCAGCCCCAGCATTTT. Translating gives CASSFSGNQPQHF. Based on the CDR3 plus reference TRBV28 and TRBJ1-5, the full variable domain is DVKVTQSSRYLVKRTGEKVFLECVQDMDHENMFWYRQDPGLGLRLIYFSYDVKMKEKGDIPEGYSVSREKKERFSLILESASTNQTSMYLCASSFSGNQPQHFGDGTRLSIL.

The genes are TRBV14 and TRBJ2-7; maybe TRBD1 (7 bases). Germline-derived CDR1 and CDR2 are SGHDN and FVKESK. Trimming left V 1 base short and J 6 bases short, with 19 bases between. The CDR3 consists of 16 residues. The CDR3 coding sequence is TGTGCCAGCAGCCAAGCCCAGGGGGGATTCGGGTTCGAGCAGTACTTC. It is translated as CASSQAQGGFGFEQYF.

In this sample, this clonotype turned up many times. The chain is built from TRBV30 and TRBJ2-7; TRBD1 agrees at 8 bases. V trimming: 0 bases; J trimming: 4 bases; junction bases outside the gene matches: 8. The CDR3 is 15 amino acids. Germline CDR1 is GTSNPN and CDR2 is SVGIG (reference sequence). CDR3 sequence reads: CAWSVDRTGKYEQYF. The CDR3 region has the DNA TGTGCCTGGAGTGTGGATCGGACAGGGAAATACGAGCAGTACTTC.

The CDR3 spells CASRFGTGGDYGYTF. Written as DNA, the CDR3 is TGTGCCAGCAGATTTGGGACAGGGGGCGACTATGGCTACACCTTC. The chain links TRBV7-9 to TRBJ1-2; 12 positions match TRBD1. This CDR3 region has 15 residues. Looked up from germline, CDR1 is SEHNR and CDR2 is FQNEAQ (reference sequence). V shed 6 bases and J 3 bases; nucleotides not matched to a gene: 5.

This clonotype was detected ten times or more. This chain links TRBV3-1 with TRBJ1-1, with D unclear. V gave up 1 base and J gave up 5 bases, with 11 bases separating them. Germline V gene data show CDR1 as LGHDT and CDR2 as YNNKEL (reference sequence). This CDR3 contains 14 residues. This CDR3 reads CASSQGLHETEAFF. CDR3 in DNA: TGTGCCAGCAGCCAAGGCCTACATGAAACTGAAGCTTTCTTT.

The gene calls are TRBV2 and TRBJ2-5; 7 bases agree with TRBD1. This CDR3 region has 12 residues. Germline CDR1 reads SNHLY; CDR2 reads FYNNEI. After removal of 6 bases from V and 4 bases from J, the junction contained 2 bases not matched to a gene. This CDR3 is CASRTGAETQYF. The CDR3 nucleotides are TGTGCCAGCAGAACAGGGGCAGAGACCCAGTACTTC.

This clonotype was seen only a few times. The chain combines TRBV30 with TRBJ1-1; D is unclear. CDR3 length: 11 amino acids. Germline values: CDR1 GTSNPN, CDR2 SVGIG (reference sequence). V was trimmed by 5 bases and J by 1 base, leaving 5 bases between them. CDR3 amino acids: CAWERNTEAFF. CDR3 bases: TGTGCCTGGGAACGGAACACTGAAGCTTTCTTT.

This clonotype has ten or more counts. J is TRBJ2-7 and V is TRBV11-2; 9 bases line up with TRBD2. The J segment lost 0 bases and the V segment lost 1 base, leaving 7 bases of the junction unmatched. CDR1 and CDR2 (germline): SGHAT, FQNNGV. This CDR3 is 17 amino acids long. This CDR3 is CASSLGRTSAYSYEQYF. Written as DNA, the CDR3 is TGTGCCAGCAGCTTAGGTCGGACTAGCGCTTACTCCTACGAGCAGTACTTC.

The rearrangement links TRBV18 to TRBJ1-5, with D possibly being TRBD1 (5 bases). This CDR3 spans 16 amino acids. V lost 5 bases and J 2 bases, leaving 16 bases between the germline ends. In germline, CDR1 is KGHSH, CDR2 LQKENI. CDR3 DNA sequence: TGTGCCAGCTCAAACGGGACCGGTAGGCGCAATCAGCCCCAGCATTTT. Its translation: CASSNGTGRRNQPQHF.

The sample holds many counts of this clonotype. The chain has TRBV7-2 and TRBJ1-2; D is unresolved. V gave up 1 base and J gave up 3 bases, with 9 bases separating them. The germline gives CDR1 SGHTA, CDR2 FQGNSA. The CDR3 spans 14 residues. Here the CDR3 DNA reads TGTGCCAGCAGCTTAGGAGCGGGCTACTATGGCTACACCTTC. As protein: CASSLGAGYYGYTF.

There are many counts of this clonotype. DNA of the CDR3: TGTGCCAGCAGTTTAGGGGGGAGGCTCTACGAGCAGTACTTC. This gives the protein CASSLGGRLYEQYF. The chain joins TRBV27 to TRBJ2-7; maybe TRBD2 (6 bases). This CDR3 has 14 residues. Germline V gene data show CDR1 as MNHEY and CDR2 as SMNVEV (reference sequence). V was shortened by 2 bases and J by 3 bases, with 11 bases between the two germline ends.

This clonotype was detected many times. CDR3 residues: CASSLGDSPLSNQPQHF. CDR3 coding DNA: TGTGCCAGCAGCTTAGGGGACAGCCCCTTAAGCAATCAGCCCCAGCATTTT. This sequence joins TRBV7-9 and TRBJ1-5, with TRBD1 matching 7 bases. V was clipped by 1 base and J by 1 base; unmatched bases: 7. The CDR3 runs 17 residues. Germline CDR1 SEHNR, CDR2 FQNEAQ (reference sequence).

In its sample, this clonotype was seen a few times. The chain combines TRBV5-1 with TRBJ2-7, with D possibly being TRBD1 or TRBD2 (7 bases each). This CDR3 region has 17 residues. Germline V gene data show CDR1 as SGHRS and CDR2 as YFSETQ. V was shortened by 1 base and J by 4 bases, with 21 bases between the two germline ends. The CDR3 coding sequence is TGCGCCAGCAGCTTGATTTGGAGCCAGGGGGGGAAATACGAGCAGTACTTC. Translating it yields CASSLIWSQGGKYEQYF.

CDR3 residues: CASSQTGVYEQFF. CDR3 nucleotide sequence: TGCGCCAGCAGCCAAACAGGGGTCTATGAGCAGTTCTTC. V gene TRBV4-1 combines with J gene TRBJ2-1, with 7 bases aligning to TRBD1. With 2 bases clipped from V and 8 bases from J, the junction kept 3 bases outside the gene matches. The CDR3 is 13 residues long. Germline lookup yields CDR1 MGHRA and CDR2 YSYEKL.

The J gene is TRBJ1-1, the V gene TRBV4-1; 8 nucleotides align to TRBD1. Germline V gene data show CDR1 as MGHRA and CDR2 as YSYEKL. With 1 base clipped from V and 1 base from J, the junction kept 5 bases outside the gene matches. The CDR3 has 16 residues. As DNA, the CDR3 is TGCGCCAGCAGCCAAGGTGGGGACAGGTCGAACACTGAAGCTTTCTTT. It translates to CASSQGGDRSNTEAFF.

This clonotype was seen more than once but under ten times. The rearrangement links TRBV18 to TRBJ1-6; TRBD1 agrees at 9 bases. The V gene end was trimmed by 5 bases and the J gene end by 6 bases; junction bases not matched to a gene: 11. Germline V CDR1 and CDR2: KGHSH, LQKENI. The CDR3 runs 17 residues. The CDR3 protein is CASSYTAGTGPNSPLHF. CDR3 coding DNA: TGTGCCAGCTCATACACTGCCGGGACAGGGCCTAATTCACCCCTCCACTTT.

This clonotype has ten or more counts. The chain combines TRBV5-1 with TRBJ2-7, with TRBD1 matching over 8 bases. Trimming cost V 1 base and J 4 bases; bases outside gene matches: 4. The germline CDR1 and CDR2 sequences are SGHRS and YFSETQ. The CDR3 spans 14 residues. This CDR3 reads CASSLPDREYEQYF. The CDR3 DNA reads TGCGCCAGCAGCTTGCCGGACAGGGAATACGAGCAGTACTTC.